A single sample is the source of the 2 T cell receptor beta chains below, sequenced in a study of OX40 agonist ivuxolimab in advanced cancers. TCRdb's copy holds only in-frame clones and misses some; the assay was immunoSEQ multiplex PCR. Here the sample spans over 15,000 clones, approximately 76% being singletons. This specimen was CD4+ or CD8+ T cells sorted from blood, taken in a trial of the OX40 agonist ivuxolimab. The receptors stem from an adult with an advanced solid tumor such as melanoma, head and neck, liver or kidney cancer.

This rearrangement joins TRBV19 to TRBJ2-2; unclear D gene. This CDR3 is built from 13 residues. The germline V gene encodes CDR1 LNHDA and CDR2 SQIVND (reference sequence). V was cut by 1 base and J by 6 bases, with 6 bases left in between. CDR3 loop: CASSIGLAGELFF. The CDR3 DNA reads as TGTGCCAGTAGTATAGGTCTGGCCGGGGAGCTGTTTTTT.

The chain combines TRBV6-1 with TRBJ2-2, with 9 bases that match TRBD2. V lost 0 bases and J lost 4; bases outside the gene matches: 0. CDR1 and CDR2 (germline): MNHNS, SASEGT. The CDR3 is made up of 15 amino acids. CDR3 amino acids: CASSEASGSTGELFF. The DNA of the CDR3 is TGTGCCAGCAGTGAAGCTAGCGGGAGCACCGGGGAGCTGTTTTTT.